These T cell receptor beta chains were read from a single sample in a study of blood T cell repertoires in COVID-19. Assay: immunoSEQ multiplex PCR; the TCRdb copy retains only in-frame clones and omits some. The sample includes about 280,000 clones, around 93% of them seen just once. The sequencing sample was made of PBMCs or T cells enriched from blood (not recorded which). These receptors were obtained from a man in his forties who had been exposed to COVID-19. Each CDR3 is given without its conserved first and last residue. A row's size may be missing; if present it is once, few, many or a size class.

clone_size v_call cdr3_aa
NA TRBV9 ASSVDPGLADFSSYNEQF
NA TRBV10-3 AIQEAGSGTEAF
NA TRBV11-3 ASRRDRAGEQY
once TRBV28 ASRNPRGTEAF
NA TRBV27 ASSLRLAGSTQY
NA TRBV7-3 ASSLGQGNDEQY
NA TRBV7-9 ASSFEEGLAGSNEQF
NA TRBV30 AWSVQGAGYT
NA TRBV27 ASRQHPETGVYEQY
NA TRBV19 ASSSQGYTNEKLF
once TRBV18 ASSTTNQVINEKLF
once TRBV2 ASSGGGNTIY
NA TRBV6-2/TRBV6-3 ASSQAGVVD
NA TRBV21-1 ASSKETGRRETQY
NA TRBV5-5 ASSLGAITDTQY